This T cell receptor (beta chain) was sequenced during a study of shared T cell receptors in the human thymus. Assay: immunoSEQ multiplex PCR; the TCRdb copy retains only in-frame clones and omits some. This table has 450,000 to 650,000 clones, around 78% appearing once. The CDR3 sequence is 20 residues long. Germline CDR1 LGHNA, CDR2 YNFKEQ. Trimming cost V 1 base and J 4 bases; bases outside gene matches: 20. Concerning this clone itself: In this CDR3 the conserved last residue, phenylalanine or tryptophan, is missing, so a read error is likely.

These same records also appear under a second study, on human thymus T cells. This second study says: Thymus pieces cut out during corrective heart surgery were the tissue that was used. Repertoires from thymus and blood appeared to show biased V and J gene usage.

This chain connects TRBV4-2 to TRBJ2-7, with TRBD2 matching 9 bases. This receptor was obtained from a boy under two years old with a congenital heart defect. The sequenced sample was thymocytes. CDR3 sequence (DNA): TGTGCCAGCAGCCAAGGTGAGGCGGACATTGAAGCGGGAGGACATTACGAGCAGTACCTC. It encodes CASSQGEADIEAGGHYEQYL.